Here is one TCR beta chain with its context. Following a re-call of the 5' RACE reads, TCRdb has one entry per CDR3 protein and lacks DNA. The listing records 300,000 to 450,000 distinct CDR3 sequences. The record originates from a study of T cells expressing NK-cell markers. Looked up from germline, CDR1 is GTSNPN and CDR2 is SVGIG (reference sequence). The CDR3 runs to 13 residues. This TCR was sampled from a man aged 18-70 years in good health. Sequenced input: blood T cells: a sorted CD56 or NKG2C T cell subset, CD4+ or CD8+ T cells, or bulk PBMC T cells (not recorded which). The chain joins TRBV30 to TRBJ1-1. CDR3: CAWSVSQNTEAFF. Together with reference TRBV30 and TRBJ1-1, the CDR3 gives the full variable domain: SQTIHQWPATLVQPVGSPLSLECTVEGTSNPNLYWYRQAAGRGLQLLFYSVGIGQISSEVPQNLSASRPQDRQFILSSKKLLLSDSGFYLCAWSVSQNTEAFFGQGTRLTVV.